These T cell receptor beta chains were read from a single sample in a study of shared clonotypes between healthy human individuals. TCRdb's table, derived via immunoSEQ multiplex PCR, lists solely in-frame clones and lacks some. The sample yields 780,000 or so clones, just under 75% seen once. The specimen was memory CD4+ T cells sorted from blood. The receptors derive from a woman in her 30s in good health. Both conserved end residues are part of each CDR3. D genes are given only for firm matches. Clone size is stated in some rows and not others, as once, few, many or a class when expanded.

J gene,D gene,clone size,CDR3 length,V gene,CDR3 protein,CDR3 DNA
TRBJ2-1,NA,NA,14,TRBV7-2,CASSLGSIYNEQFF,TGTGCCAGCAGCTTAGGATCTATATACAATGAGCAGTTCTTC
TRBJ1-4,NA,once,18,TRBV19,CASSIKRPQRPTNEKLFF,TGTGCCAGTAGTATAAAGCGCCCCCAGAGACCAACTAATGAAAAACTGTTTTTT
TRBJ2-6,NA,NA,15,TRBV7-9,CASRAATAGANVLTF,TGTGCCAGCAGGGCCGCCACAGCTGGGGCCAACGTCCTGACTTTC
TRBJ2-7,TRBD2,NA,17,TRBV28,CASSLFPTSGSSYEQYF,TGTGCCAGCAGTTTATTCCCGACTAGCGGGAGCTCCTACGAGCAGTACTTC
TRBJ1-1,NA,once,13,TRBV18,CASSLRRDTEAFF,TGTGCCAGCTCACTCCGACGGGACACTGAAGCTTTCTTT
TRBJ2-1,NA,NA,18,TRBV7-3,CASSLRAGRGVSYNEQFF,TGTGCCAGCAGCTTAAGGGCCGGCAGGGGGGTTTCCTACAATGAGCAGTTCTTC
TRBJ2-1,TRBD2,NA,16,TRBV9,CASSVTSGISYNEQFF,TGTGCCAGCAGCGTCACTAGCGGGATTTCCTACAATGAGCAGTTCTTC
TRBJ2-7,NA,NA,15,TRBV5-6,CASSPAGANGYEQYF,TGTGCCAGCAGCCCGGCCGGGGCCAATGGCTACGAGCAGTACTTC
TRBJ1-2,NA,NA,14,TRBV10-3,CAISADSGFYGYTF,TGTGCCATCAGTGCAGACAGTGGGTTCTATGGCTACACCTTC
TRBJ2-7,NA,NA,12,TRBV18,CASSRVSYEQYF,TGTGCCAGCTCAAGAGTCTCCTACGAGCAGTACTTC
TRBJ1-2,NA,NA,12,TRBV25-1,CASSEGVGGYTF,TGTGCCAGCAGTGAGGGGGTGGGTGGCTACACCTTC
TRBJ2-6,NA,once,16,TRBV19,CASSNRGGTGANVLTF,TGTGCCAGTAGTAACAGGGGAGGTACTGGGGCCAACGTCCTGACTTTC
TRBJ2-7,NA,few,11,TRBV7-2,CASSSPGPQHF,TGTGCCAGCAGCTCCCCGGGACCCCAGCACTTC
TRBJ2-7,NA,NA,11,TRBV20-1,CSASWRDEQYF,TGCAGTGCTAGTTGGAGGGACGAGCAGTACTTC
TRBJ1-2,TRBD1,NA,14,TRBV28,CASSSTQGGVGYTF,TGTGCCAGCAGTTCGACCCAGGGGGGCGTTGGCTACACCTTC
TRBJ2-4,NA,many,15,TRBV5-1,CASSVQRGVPNIQYF,TGCGCCAGCAGCGTCCAACGGGGTGTCCCAAACATTCAGTACTTC
TRBJ1-5,NA,NA,14,TRBV30,CAWSVEAGHQPQHF,TGTGCCTGGAGTGTCGAGGCAGGGCATCAGCCCCAGCATTTT
TRBJ2-1,TRBD2,NA,15,TRBV7-6,CASSSRLAELNEQFF,TGTGCCAGCAGCTCGCGACTAGCGGAGCTCAATGAGCAGTTCTTC
TRBJ2-2,NA,NA,14,TRBV27,CASSLEHLTGELFF,TGTGCCAGCAGTTTAGAACACCTCACCGGGGAGCTGTTTTTT
TRBJ2-1,NA,NA,15,TRBV7-2,CASSPTALTYNEQFF,TGTGCCAGCAGCCCCACAGCCCTGACTTACAATGAGCAGTTCTTC
TRBJ2-5,TRBD2,NA,15,TRBV19,CASRSLAGESETQYF,TGTGCCAGCCGCTCCCTAGCGGGAGAATCAGAGACCCAGTACTTC
TRBJ2-7,TRBD2,NA,12,TRBV28,CASTSASYEQYF,TGTGCCAGTACTAGCGCCTCCTACGAGCAGTACTTC
TRBJ1-5,TRBD1,NA,16,TRBV4-1,CASSQEGAGGGQPQHF,TGCGCCAGCAGCCAAGAAGGCGCAGGGGGCGGTCAGCCCCAGCATTTT
TRBJ2-2,NA,NA,12,TRBV2,CASSVGYGELFF,TGTGCCAGCAGTGTCGGCTACGGGGAGCTGTTTTTT
TRBJ2-5,NA,NA,15,TRBV5-4,CASSKNAGPPREQYF,TGTGCCAGCAGCAAGAACGCGGGACCGCCGAGGGAGCAGTACTTC
TRBJ2-1,NA,NA,16,TRBV5-4,CASSLVLGTRTHEQFF,TGTGCCAGCAGCTTGGTCCTCGGGACACGAACCCATGAGCAGTTCTTC
TRBJ2-5,TRBD1,NA,13,TRBV29-1,CSVGQGAGETQYF,TGCAGCGTTGGTCAGGGGGCAGGGGAGACCCAGTACTTC
TRBJ2-7,NA,NA,14,TRBV7-6,CASSLSPAAYEQYF,TGTGCCAGCAGCTTATCTCCCGCAGCCTACGAGCAGTACTTC
TRBJ2-1,TRBD2,NA,16,TRBV4-1,CASSHPTSGIYNEQFF,TGCGCCAGCAGCCACCCTACTAGCGGCATCTACAATGAGCAGTTCTTC
TRBJ2-5,NA,NA,13,TRBV5-1,CASSLYGQETQYF,TGCGCCAGCAGCTTGTACGGCCAAGAGACCCAGTACTTC
TRBJ1-5,NA,many,13,TRBV29-1,CSVAGESNQPQHF,TGCAGCGTTGCCGGGGAAAGCAATCAGCCCCAGCATTTT
TRBJ2-5,NA,NA,13,TRBV7-6,CASSPVGGVTQYF,TGTGCCAGCAGCCCGGTGGGGGGCGTGACCCAGTACTTC
TRBJ2-7,NA,NA,15,TRBV6-1,CASSERPTNSYEQYF,TGTGCCAGCAGTGAAAGACCAACAAACTCCTACGAGCAGTACTTC
TRBJ1-1,TRBD1,NA,13,TRBV7-9,CASSLQGASEAFF,TGTGCCAGCAGCCTACAGGGGGCCTCTGAAGCTTTCTTT
TRBJ2-1,TRBD2,NA,18,TRBV19,CASSLWPPRLAGNHEQFF,TGTGCCAGCAGCTTGTGGCCACCTCGACTAGCGGGAAATCATGAGCAGTTCTTC
TRBJ1-5,NA,NA,16,TRBV4-1,CASSSDSRGSNQPQHF,TGCGCCAGCAGTTCGGACAGCCGAGGTAGCAATCAGCCCCAGCATTTT
TRBJ1-2,TRBD1,NA,14,TRBV6-1,CASIITGGPYGYTF,TGTGCCAGCATAATAACAGGGGGCCCCTATGGCTACACCTTC
TRBJ2-5,TRBD2,NA,16,TRBV10-3,CAISDFASGRVGTQYF,TGTGCCATCAGTGATTTTGCTAGCGGGAGGGTGGGGACCCAGTACTTC
TRBJ2-3,TRBD2,NA,14,TRBV12-5,CASAWREVTDTQYF,TGTGCTAGTGCCTGGCGGGAGGTCACGGATACGCAGTATTTT